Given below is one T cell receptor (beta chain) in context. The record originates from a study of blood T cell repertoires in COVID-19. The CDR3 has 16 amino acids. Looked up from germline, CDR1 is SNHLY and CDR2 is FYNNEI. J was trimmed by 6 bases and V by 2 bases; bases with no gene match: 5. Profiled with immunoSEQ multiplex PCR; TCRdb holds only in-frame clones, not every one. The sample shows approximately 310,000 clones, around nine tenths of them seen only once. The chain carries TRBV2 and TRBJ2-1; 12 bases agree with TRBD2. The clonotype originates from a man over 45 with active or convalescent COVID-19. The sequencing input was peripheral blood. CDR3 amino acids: CASSELALAGGNEQFF. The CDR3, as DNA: TGTGCCAGCAGTGAATTAGCACTAGCGGGAGGCAATGAGCAGTTCTTC. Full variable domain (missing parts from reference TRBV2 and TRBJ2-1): EPEVTQTPSHQVTQMGQEVILRCVPISNHLYFYWYRQILGQKVEFLVSFYNNEISEKSEIFDDQFSVERPDGSNFTLKIRSTKLEDSAMYFCASSELALAGGNEQFFGPGTRLTVL.